The present TCR beta chain was sequenced within a study of blood T cell repertoires in COVID-19. Whole-study context: Spain, Italy and the United States supplied samples that represented acute and convalescent COVID-19. PBMCs, B-cell-depleted T cells, or T cells were the source of the cDNA or gDNA that made up the material.

Per the study methods: Amplification of reference gene primers was used by the study to estimate nucleated cell counts. Only in-frame clones appear in the TCRdb table, and some are missing; sequencing was by immunoSEQ multiplex PCR. V and J calls and clone size are as listed in that table; D and trimming were resolved from the DNA. The data show some 100,000 clones, with about nine tenths seen just once and 0.97% held by the top ten. CDR1 LGHDT and CDR2 YNNKEL come from the germline V gene (reference sequence). Trimming stripped 4 bases from V and 4 bases from J, with 13 bases between. CDR3 length: 15 residues. This clone occurred a few times.

This TCR derives from a man in his sixties with acute or convalescent COVID-19. Sequencing used peripheral blood. The rearrangement joins TRBV3-1 (or the pseudogene TRBV3-2) to TRBJ2-2; D unresolved. The DNA for the CDR3 is TGTGCCAGCAGCCCCCCCTCCTTCGGCACCGGGGAGCTGTTTTTT. It translates to CASSPPSFGTGELFF.